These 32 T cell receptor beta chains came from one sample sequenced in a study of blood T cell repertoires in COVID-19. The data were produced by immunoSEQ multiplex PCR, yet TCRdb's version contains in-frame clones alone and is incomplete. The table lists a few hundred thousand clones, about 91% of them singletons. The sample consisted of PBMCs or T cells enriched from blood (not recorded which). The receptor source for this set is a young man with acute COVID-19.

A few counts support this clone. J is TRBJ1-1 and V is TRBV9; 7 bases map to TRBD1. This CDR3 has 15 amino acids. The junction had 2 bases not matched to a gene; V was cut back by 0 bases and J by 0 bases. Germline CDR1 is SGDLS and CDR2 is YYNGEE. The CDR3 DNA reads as TGTGCCAGCAGCGTAGGAGGGACAGTGAACACTGAAGCTTTCTTT. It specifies CASSVGGTVNTEAFF. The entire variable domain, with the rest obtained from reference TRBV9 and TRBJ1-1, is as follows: DSGVTQTPKHLITATGQRVTLRCSPRSGDLSVYWYQQSLDQGLQFLIQYYNGEERAKGNILERFSAQQFPDLHSELNLSSLELGDSALYFCASSVGGTVNTEAFFGQGTRLTVV.

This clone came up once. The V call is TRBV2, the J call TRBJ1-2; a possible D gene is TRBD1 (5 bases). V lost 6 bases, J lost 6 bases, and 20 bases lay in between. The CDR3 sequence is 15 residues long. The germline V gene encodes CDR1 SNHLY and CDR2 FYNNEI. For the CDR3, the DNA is TGTGCCAGCAGGTTGGAGCCTGGGGCGGCTGATGGCTACACCTTC. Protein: CASRLEPGAADGYTF.

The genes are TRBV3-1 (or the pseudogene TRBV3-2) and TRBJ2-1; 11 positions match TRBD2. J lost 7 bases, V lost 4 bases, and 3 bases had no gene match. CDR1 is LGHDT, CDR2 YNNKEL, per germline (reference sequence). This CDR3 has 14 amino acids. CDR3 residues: CASSPWTSGNEQFF. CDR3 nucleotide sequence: TGTGCCAGCAGCCCATGGACTAGCGGGAATGAGCAGTTCTTC.

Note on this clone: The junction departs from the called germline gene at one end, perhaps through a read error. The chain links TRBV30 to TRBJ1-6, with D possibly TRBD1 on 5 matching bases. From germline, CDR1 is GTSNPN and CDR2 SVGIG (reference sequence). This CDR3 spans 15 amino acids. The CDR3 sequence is CARSAPSSRDSPLHF. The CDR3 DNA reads TGTGCCCGGAGTGCACCCAGTTCCAGGGATTCACCCCTCCACTTT.

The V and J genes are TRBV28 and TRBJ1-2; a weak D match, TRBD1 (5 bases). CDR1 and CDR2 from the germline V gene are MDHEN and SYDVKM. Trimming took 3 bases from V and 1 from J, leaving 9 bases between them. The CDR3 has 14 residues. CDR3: CASSFQGGNYGYTF. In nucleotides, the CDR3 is TGTGCCAGCAGTTTCCAGGGCGGTAACTATGGCTACACCTTC.

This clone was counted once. The CDR3, as DNA: TGTGCCAGCAGCATCTATAATTCACCCCTCCACTTT. It yields the protein CASSIYNSPLHF. The rearrangement uses TRBV25-1 and TRBJ1-6; no clear D gene. The V end was cut by 6 bases, the J end by 3 bases, with 3 bases between. Germline V gene data show CDR1 as MGHDK and CDR2 as SYGVNS. The CDR3 has 12 amino acids.

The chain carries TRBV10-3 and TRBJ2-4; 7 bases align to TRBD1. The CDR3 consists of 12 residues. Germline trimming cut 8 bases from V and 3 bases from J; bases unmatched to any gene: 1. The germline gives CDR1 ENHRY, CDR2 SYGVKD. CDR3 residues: CAIGTDKNIQYF. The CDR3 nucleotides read TGTGCCATCGGGACAGACAAAAACATTCAGTACTTC.

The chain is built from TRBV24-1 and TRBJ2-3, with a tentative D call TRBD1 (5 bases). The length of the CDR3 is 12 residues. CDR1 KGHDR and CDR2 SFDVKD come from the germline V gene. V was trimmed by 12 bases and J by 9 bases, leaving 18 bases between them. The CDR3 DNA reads TGTGCCTTTGACCGCCAGGGTTCAACGCAGTATTTT. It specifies CAFDRQGSTQYF.

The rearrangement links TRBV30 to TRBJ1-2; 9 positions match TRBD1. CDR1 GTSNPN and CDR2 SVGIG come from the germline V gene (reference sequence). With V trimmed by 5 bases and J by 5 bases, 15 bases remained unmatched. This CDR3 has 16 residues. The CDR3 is CAWGTPGTGWKYGYTF. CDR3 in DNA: TGTGCCTGGGGCACACCTGGGACAGGGTGGAAATATGGCTACACCTTC.

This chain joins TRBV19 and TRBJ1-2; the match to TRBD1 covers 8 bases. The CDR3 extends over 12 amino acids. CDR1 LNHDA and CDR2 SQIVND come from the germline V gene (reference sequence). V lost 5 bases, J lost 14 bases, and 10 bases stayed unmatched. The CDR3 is CASSEAGQESTF. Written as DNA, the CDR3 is TGTGCCAGTAGTGAGGCGGGACAGGAGTCTACCTTC.

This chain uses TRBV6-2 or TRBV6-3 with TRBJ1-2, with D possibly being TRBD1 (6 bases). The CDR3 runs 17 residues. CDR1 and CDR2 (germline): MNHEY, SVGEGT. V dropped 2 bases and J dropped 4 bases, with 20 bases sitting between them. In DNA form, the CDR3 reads TGTGCCAGCAGTTACCCCCTAAACAGGGCCTCCGTCTATGGCTACACCTTC. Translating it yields CASSYPLNRASVYGYTF.

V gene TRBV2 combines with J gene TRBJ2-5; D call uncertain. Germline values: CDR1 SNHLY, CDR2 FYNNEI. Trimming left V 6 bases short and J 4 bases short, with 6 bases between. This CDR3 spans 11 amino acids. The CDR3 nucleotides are TGTGCCAGCAGGGCCCCAGAGACCCAGTACTTC. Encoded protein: CASRAPETQYF.

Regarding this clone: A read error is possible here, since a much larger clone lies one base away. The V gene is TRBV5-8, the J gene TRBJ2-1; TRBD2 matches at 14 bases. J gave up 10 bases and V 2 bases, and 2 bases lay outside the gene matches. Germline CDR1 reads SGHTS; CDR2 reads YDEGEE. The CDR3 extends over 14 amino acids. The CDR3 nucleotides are TGTGCCAGCAGCTTAGGACTAGCGGGAGGAGAGCAGTTCTTC. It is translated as CASSLGLAGGEQFF.

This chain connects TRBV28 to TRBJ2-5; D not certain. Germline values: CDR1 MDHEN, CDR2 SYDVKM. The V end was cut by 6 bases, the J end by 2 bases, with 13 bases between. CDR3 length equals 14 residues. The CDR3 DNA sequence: TGTGCCAGCAGCCCGGTACCGAGGCAAGAGACCCAGTACTTC. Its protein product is CASSPVPRQETQYF.

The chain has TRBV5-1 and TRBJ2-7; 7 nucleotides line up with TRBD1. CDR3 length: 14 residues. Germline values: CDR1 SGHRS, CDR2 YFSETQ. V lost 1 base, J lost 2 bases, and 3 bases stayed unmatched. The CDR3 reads CASSLWDSTYEQYF. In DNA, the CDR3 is TGCGCCAGCAGCTTGTGGGACAGCACCTACGAGCAGTACTTC. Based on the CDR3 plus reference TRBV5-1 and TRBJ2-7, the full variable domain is KAGVTQTPRYLIKTRGQQVTLSCSPISGHRSVSWYQQTPGQGLQFLFEYFSETQRNKGNFPGRFSGRQFSNSRSEMNVSTLELGDSALYLCASSLWDSTYEQYFGPGTRLTVT.

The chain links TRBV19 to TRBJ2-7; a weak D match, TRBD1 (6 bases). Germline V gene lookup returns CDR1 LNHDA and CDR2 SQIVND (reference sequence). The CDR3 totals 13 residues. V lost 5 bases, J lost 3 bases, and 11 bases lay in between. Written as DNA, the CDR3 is TGTGCCAGTAGTCCGGGGACAAGCTACGAGCAGTACTTC. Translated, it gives CASSPGTSYEQYF.

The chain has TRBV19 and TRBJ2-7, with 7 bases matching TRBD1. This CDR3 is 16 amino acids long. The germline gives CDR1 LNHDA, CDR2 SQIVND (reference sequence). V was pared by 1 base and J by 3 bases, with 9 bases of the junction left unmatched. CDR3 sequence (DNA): TGTGCCAGTAGTATAGCTCCGGACAGGATGATCTACGAGCAGTACTTC. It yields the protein CASSIAPDRMIYEQYF.

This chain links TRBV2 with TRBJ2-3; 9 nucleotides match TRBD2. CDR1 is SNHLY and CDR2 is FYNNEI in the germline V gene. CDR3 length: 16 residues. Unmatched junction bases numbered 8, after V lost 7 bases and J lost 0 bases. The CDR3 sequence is CASMGLAWSSTDTQYF. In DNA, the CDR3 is TGTGCCAGCATGGGACTAGCTTGGTCTAGCACAGATACGCAGTATTTT. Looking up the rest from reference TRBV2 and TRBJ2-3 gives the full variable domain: EPEVTQTPSHQVTQMGQEVILRCVPISNHLYFYWYRQILGQKVEFLVSFYNNEISEKSEIFDDQFSVERPDGSNFTLKIRSTKLEDSAMYFCASMGLAWSSTDTQYFGPGTRLTVL.

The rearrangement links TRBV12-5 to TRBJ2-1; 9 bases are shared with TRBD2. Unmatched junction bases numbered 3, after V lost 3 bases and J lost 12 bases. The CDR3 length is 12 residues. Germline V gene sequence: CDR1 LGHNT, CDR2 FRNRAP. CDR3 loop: CASGLSGGWQFF. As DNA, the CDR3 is TGTGCTAGTGGTTTAAGCGGGGGGTGGCAGTTCTTC.

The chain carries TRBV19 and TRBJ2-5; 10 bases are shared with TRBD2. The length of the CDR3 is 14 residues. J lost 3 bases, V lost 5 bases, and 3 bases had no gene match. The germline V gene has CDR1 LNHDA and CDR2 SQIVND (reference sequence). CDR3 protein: CASSAGTSEETQYF. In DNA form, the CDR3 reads TGTGCCAGTAGTGCCGGGACTAGCGAAGAGACCCAGTACTTC.

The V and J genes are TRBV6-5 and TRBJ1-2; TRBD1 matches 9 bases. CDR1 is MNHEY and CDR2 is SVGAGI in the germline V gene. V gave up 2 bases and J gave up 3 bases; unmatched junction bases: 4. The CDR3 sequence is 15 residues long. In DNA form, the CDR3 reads TGTGCCAGCAGTTACGGGACAGGGTGGGACTATGGCTACACCTTC. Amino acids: CASSYGTGWDYGYTF.

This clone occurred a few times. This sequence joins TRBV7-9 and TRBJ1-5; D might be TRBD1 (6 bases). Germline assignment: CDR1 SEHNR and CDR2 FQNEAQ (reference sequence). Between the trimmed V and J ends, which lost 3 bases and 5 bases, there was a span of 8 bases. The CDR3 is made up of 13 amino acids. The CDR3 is CASSLGQDQPQHF. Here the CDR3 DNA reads TGTGCCAGCAGCTTGGGACAAGATCAGCCCCAGCATTTT. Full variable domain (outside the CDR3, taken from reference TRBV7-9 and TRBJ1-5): DTGVSQNPRHKITKRGQNVTFRCDPISEHNRLYWYRQTLGQGPEFLTYFQNEAQLEKSRLLSDRFSAERPKGSFSTLEIQRTEQGDSAMYLCASSLGQDQPQHFGDGTRLSIL.

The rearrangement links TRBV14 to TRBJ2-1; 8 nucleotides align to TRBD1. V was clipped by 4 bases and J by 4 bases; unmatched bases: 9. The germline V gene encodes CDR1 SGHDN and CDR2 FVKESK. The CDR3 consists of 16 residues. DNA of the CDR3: TGTGCCAGCAGCCGGACCGGGACAGGAAGTTACAATGAGCAGTTCTTC. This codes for CASSRTGTGSYNEQFF.

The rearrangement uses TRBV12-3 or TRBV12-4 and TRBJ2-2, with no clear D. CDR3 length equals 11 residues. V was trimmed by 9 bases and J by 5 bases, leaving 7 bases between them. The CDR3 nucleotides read TGTGCCAGTGCAGTTACCGGGGAGCTGTTTTTT. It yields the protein CASAVTGELFF.

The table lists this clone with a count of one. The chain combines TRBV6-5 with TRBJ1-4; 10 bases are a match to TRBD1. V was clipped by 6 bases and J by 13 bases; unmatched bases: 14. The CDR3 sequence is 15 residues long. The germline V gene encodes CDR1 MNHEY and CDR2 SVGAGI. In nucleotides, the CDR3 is TGTGCCAGCAGCGAGTTACCGGGACAGGGGACGCGACTGTTTTTT. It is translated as CASSELPGQGTRLFF.

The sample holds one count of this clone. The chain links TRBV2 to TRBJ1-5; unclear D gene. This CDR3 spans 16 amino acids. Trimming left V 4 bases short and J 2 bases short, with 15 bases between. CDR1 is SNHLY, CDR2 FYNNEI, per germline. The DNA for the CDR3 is TGTGCCAGCAGTGTTCGCGAACAGCGGGGCAATCAGCCCCAGCATTTT. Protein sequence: CASSVREQRGNQPQHF.

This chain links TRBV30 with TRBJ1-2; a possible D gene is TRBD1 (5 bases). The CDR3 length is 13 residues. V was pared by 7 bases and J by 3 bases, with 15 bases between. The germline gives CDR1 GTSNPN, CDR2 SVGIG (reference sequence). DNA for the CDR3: TGTGCCTCGAGCCCTGGGGGGGACTATGGCTACACCTTC. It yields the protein CASSPGGDYGYTF.

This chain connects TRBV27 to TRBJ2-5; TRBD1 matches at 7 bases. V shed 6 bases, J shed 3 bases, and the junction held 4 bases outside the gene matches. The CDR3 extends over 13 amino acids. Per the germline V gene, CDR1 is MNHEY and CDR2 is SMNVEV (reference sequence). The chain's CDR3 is CASRLQGKETQYF. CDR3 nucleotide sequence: TGTGCCAGCAGGTTACAGGGGAAAGAGACCCAGTACTTC.

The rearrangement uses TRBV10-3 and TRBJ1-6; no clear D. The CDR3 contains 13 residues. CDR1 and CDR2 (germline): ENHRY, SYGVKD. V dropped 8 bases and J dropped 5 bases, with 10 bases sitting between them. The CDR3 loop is CAISMQDNSPLHF. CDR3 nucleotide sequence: TGTGCCATCTCAATGCAGGATAATTCACCCCTCCACTTT.

The CDR3 nucleotides read TGTGCCAGCAGTGATCTCAAGAGAGGACAGGGGGACCACGAGCAGTACTTC. Translation: CASSDLKRGQGDHEQYF. The V call is TRBV25-1, the J call TRBJ2-7; 10 nucleotides align to TRBD1. This CDR3 comprises 17 residues. CDR1 is MGHDK, CDR2 SYGVNS, per germline. Losses at the gene ends were 3 bases for V and 5 bases for J; bases not matched to a gene: 13.

CDR3: CARDPPPTGIIMNTEAFF. CDR3 in DNA: TGTGCCAGGGACCCACCACCGACAGGGATCATTATGAACACTGAAGCTTTCTTT. The rearrangement joins TRBV28 to TRBJ1-1; 7 bases align to TRBD1. The CDR3 runs 18 residues. The V segment lost 9 bases and the J segment 0 bases; nucleotides outside the gene matches: 19. Germline assignment: CDR1 MDHEN and CDR2 SYDVKM.

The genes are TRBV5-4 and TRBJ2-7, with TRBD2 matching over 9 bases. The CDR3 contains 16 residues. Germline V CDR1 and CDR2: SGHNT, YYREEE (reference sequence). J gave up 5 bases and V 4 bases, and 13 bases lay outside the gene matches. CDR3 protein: CASSRVGAGGPDEQYF. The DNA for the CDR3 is TGTGCCAGCAGCCGTGTAGGAGCGGGGGGTCCAGACGAGCAGTACTTC.